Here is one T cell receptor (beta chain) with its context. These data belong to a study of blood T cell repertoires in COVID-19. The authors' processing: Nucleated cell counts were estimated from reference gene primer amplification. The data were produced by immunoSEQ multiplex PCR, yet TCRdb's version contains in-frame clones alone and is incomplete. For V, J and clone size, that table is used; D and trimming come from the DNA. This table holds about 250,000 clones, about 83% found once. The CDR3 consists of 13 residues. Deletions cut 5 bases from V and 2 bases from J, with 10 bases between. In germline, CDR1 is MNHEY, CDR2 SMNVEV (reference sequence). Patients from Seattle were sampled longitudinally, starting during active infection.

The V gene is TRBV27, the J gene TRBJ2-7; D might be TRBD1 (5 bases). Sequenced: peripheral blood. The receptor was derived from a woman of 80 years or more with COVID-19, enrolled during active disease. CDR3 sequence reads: CASSTGLTYEQYF. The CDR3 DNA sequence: TGTGCCAGCAGTACAGGATTAACCTACGAGCAGTACTTC.